The next 17 T cell receptor beta chains were all read from a single sample in a study of spatial heterogeneity in lung cancer (dated by TCRdb to the late 2010s). The library came from 5' RACE. TCRdb shows the sequencer as NextSeq 500. TCRdb reworked the public reads: Q25 trimming with fastp, MiXCR clone assembly, productive beta chains retained. Every CDR3 protein is listed once, alongside the most common genes and DNA of its rows. Present in this sample are more than 4,500 distinct CDR3 sequences, approximately 12% of which were seen just once. The ten largest clones add up to less than 55% of the sample. The sample's time point label, decoded: sample taken at primary tumor resection. The full study reports these points: The tumor nonsynonymous mutation count correlated with the number of expanded intratumoral alpha and beta TCRs.

No antigen has been assigned to these receptors. The sequencing here drew on lung tumor tissue, taken at surgery. These receptors were taken from a male donor with early-stage non-small cell lung cancer.

This clonotype was seen more than once but under ten times. The chain uses TRBV2 and TRBJ1-3, with D perhaps matching TRBD1 (5 bases). The V gene lost 6 bases and the J gene lost 4 bases, with 16 bases spanning the gap. Germline V gene sequence: CDR1 SNHLY, CDR2 FYNNEI. The CDR3 is 15 amino acids. The chain's CDR3 is CASRMRQQLGNTIYF. The CDR3 nucleotides are TGTGCCAGCAGAATGCGACAGCAACTCGGAAACACCATATATTTT.

This clonotype was recorded at least ten times. CDR3 amino acids: CASTPPGGTNQPQHF. The CDR3 region has the DNA TGTGCCAGTACCCCTCCAGGGGGGACAAATCAGCCCCAGCATTTT. The V call is TRBV19, the J call TRBJ1-5, with 7 nucleotides matching TRBD1. The V gene's germline CDR1 is LNHDA and CDR2 SQIVND (reference sequence). This CDR3 region has 15 residues. With 7 bases clipped from V and 4 bases from J, the junction kept 10 bases outside the gene matches.

This clonotype was recorded a few times. The chain is built from TRBV6-2 or TRBV6-3 and TRBJ2-1; unclear D gene. Trimming took 2 bases from V and 7 from J, leaving 6 bases between them. CDR1 and CDR2 (germline): MNHEY, SVGEGT. The CDR3 sequence is 12 residues long. The CDR3 coding sequence is TGTGCCAGCAGTTACGCCAGAAATGAGCAGTTCTTC. Protein product: CASSYARNEQFF.

This clonotype has a handful of counts. CDR3 coding DNA: TGTGCCAGCAGTTCCCCCGGAAGGCCCCTCCACTTT. Encoded protein: CASSSPGRPLHF. V and J are TRBV28 and TRBJ1-6; no definite D call. CDR3 length: 12 residues. The V and J ends lost 4 bases and 13 bases respectively, with 11 bases between them. Germline loops: CDR1 MDHEN, CDR2 SYDVKM.

This clonotype was detected a few times. The chain combines TRBV24-1 with TRBJ2-5; no firm D call. The CDR3 runs 15 residues. Germline assignment: CDR1 KGHDR and CDR2 SFDVKD. Trimming cost V 4 bases and J 3 bases, with 14 bases left between them. For the CDR3, the DNA is TGTGCCACCAGTGACCGAACCCTGGTGGAAGAGACCCAGTACTTC. It is translated as CATSDRTLVEETQYF.

This clonotype was found a few times. V is TRBV11-2 and J is TRBJ2-1; D is uncertain. This CDR3 region has 13 residues. V lost 0 bases, J lost 10 bases, and 10 bases lay in between. Germline CDR1 SGHAT, CDR2 FQNNGV. The DNA of the CDR3 is TGTGCCAGCAGCTTAGAGGCGCCAGGAGAGCAGTTCTTC. Amino acid sequence: CASSLEAPGEQFF.

Relative to its sample, this clonotype is medium-sized. The J gene is TRBJ2-6, the V gene TRBV6-5, with D possibly matching TRBD2 (7 bases). Trimming took 8 bases from V and 0 from J, leaving 11 bases between them. CDR3 length equals 15 residues. The germline gives CDR1 MNHEY, CDR2 SVGAGI. CDR3 nucleotide sequence: TGTGCCAGCCGCGGGGGCCACTCTGGGGCCAACGTCCTGACTTTC. Its protein product is CASRGGHSGANVLTF.

The chain carries TRBV3-1 and TRBJ2-5, with 8 nucleotides matching TRBD1. The CDR3 length is 15 residues. Germline V gene sequence: CDR1 LGHDT, CDR2 YNNKEL (reference sequence). Trimming cost V 4 bases and J 6 bases; bases outside gene matches: 10. This chain's CDR3 is CASSPTLRQGQTQYF. In DNA form, the CDR3 reads TGTGCCAGCAGCCCCACACTTAGACAGGGGCAGACCCAGTACTTC.

This clonotype was observed at least ten times. The rearrangement joins TRBV10-3 to TRBJ2-7; tentative D call: TRBD1 (5 bases). The CDR3 has 12 amino acids. Germline CDR1 ENHRY, CDR2 SYGVKD. V was clipped by 4 bases and J by 4 bases, with 8 bases between them. The DNA for the CDR3 is TGTGCCATCAGTGCCGACAGTTACGAGCAGTACGTC. This codes for CAISADSYEQYV.

There are many counts of this clonotype. The chain couples TRBV21-1 to TRBJ1-5. TRBV21-1 is tagged as a pseudogene. The length of the CDR3 is 14 residues. DNA of the CDR3: TGTGCCAGCAGCGGATTATCTAAAGATCAGCCCCAGCATTTT. It specifies CASSGLSKDQPQHF.

The chain joins TRBV6-6 to TRBJ2-5; TRBD1 agrees at 10 bases. The CDR3 length is 17 residues. V was clipped by 5 bases and J by 6 bases; unmatched bases: 15. Per germline, CDR1 MNHNY and CDR2 SVGAGI (reference sequence). CDR3 bases: TGTGCCAGCAGTGACCATGCTCGACAGGGGGCGCGGAAGACCCAGTACTTC. Protein: CASSDHARQGARKTQYF.

This clonotype was observed a few times. This chain links TRBV28 with TRBJ1-2; a weak D match, TRBD1 (5 bases). Trimming removed 6 bases from V and 2 bases from J, with 10 bases in between. In germline, CDR1 is MDHEN, CDR2 SYDVKM. This CDR3 is 13 amino acids long. The CDR3 DNA reads TGTGCCAGCAGCGGGGGACGGAACTATGGCTACACCTTC. This codes for CASSGGRNYGYTF.

This clonotype turned up a few times. This sequence joins TRBV2 and TRBJ2-4; 7 positions agree with TRBD1. This CDR3 has 15 residues. Germline V gene data show CDR1 as SNHLY and CDR2 as FYNNEI. V shed 5 bases, J shed 3 bases, and the junction held 7 bases outside the gene matches. The chain's CDR3 is CASSPEGQIKNIQYF. The DNA for the CDR3 is TGTGCCAGCAGTCCCGAGGGACAGATCAAAAACATTCAGTACTTC.

This clonotype was seen repeatedly, ten times or more. The chain links TRBV7-2 to TRBJ2-7; 14 bases align to TRBD2. This CDR3 is 15 amino acids long. Germline CDR1 is SGHTA and CDR2 is FQGNSA. J lost 6 bases, V lost 4 bases, and 5 bases had no gene match. CDR3 nucleotides: TGTGCCAGCAGCTACGGGACTAGCGGGAGTGGCGAGCAGTACGTC. Amino acids: CASSYGTSGSGEQYV.

This clonotype ranks as medium-sized. This chain links TRBV5-5 with TRBJ2-1, with D perhaps matching TRBD2 (7 bases). The CDR3 sequence is 16 residues long. V shed 1 base and J shed 8 bases, with 19 bases lying between them. The germline V gene has CDR1 SGHKS and CDR2 YYEKEE (reference sequence). As DNA, the CDR3 is TGTGCCAGCAGCTTGCTTGTCGCGGGGGCCGCTTATGAGCAGTTCTTC. It translates to CASSLLVAGAAYEQFF.

The chain couples TRBV7-8 to TRBJ2-1; tentatively, D is TRBD2 (5 bases). The V and J ends lost 1 base and 1 base respectively, with 11 bases between them. CDR3 length: 16 residues. Germline values: CDR1 SGHVS, CDR2 FQNEAQ. This CDR3 is CASSLGRAASYNEQFF. The DNA for the CDR3 is TGTGCCAGCAGCTTAGGGCGAGCGGCATCCTACAATGAGCAGTTCTTC.

In its sample, this clonotype ranks as medium-sized. The V gene is TRBV18, the J gene TRBJ2-2, with D perhaps given as TRBD1 or TRBD2 (5 bases each). This CDR3 spans 16 amino acids. Between the trimmed V and J ends, which lost 6 bases and 2 bases, there was a span of 16 bases. CDR1 and CDR2 from the germline V gene are KGHSH and LQKENI. The CDR3 is CASSGTGYDNTGELFF. CDR3 DNA sequence: TGTGCCAGCTCCGGGACCGGCTACGATAACACCGGGGAGCTGTTTTTT.